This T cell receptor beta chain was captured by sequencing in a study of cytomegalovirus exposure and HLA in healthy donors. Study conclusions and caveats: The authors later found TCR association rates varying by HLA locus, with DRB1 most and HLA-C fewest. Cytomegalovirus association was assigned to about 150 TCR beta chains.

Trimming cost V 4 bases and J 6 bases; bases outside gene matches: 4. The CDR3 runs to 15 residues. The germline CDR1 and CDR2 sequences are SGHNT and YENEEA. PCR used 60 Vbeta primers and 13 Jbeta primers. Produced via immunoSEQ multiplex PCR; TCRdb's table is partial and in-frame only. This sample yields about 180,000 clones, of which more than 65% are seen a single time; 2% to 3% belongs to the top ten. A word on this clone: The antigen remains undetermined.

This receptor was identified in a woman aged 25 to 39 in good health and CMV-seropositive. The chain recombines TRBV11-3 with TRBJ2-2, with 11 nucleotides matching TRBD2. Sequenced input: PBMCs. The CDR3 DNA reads TGTGCCAGCAGCTCCGTGGGACTAGCGGCCGGGGAGCTGTTTTTT. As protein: CASSSVGLAAGELFF.